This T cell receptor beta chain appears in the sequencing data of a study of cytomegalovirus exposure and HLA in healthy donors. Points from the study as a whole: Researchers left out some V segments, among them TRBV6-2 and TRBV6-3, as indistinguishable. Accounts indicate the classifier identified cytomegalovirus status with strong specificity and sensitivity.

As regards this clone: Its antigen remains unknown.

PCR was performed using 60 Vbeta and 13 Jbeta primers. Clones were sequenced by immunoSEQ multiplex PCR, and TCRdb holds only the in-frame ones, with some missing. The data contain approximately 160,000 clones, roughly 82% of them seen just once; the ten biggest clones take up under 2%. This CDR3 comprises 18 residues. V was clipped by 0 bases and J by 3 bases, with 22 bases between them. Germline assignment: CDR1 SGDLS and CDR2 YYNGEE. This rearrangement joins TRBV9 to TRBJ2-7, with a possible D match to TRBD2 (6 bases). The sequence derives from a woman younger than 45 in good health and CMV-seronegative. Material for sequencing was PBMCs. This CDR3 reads CASSVGFPLSGENYEQYF. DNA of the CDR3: TGTGCCAGCAGCGTAGGCTTTCCGCTTAGCGGAGAAAACTACGAGCAGTACTTC.